This T cell receptor beta chain was sequenced during a study of cytomegalovirus exposure and HLA in healthy donors (dated by TCRdb to about 2017). For the wider study: In an earlier analysis of fewer than 750 of the donors, 250 to 350 Gb of sequence data and some 120 million unique TCR beta sequences from some 170 million T cells were reported. An early release that covered some 630 HLA-typed donors contained around 330 gigabases of sequencing data and some 87 million unique TCR sequences. Of the 300 to 450 genotyped donors, more than 75% were placed in the genetic ancestry cluster associated with self-reported Caucasian donors. The aim of the study was to test whether cataloging public T cell receptors could identify signatures of past pathogen exposure. The T cell repertoires of some 670 subjects were profiled by immunosequencing and related to cytomegalovirus serostatus. In addition to the first cohort of several hundred subjects, a separate validation cohort of some 120 different subjects was used. High-throughput TCR immunosequencing, statistical association of individual TCRs with disease status, and machine learning were combined to predict cytomegalovirus infection status. To study patterns of TCR occurrence, a later analysis re-analyzed previously published TCR beta repertoires from 666 donors and added high-resolution HLA genotyping. Rather than using new phenotypic data, the later analysis identified candidate immune exposures from TCR beta sequences and from how often those sequences occurred across donors. In an earlier analysis of roughly 600 of the donors, high-throughput TCR beta sequencing was used to judge whether each TCR beta V gene segment behaved as functional or pseudogenic. Donor age, sex, ethnicity and CMV serostatus were compiled together with the repertoire data. In a later genetic analysis, genome-wide SNP genotypes for about 55% of the roughly 700 donors were used, and that subset was treated as a discovery cohort. Every discovery cohort repertoire had been produced on one sequencing platform. Both class I and class II loci were covered by HLA typing, at four-digit resolution. The number of typed donors differed by locus: roughly 620-640 for A, B, C, DRB1 and DQB1; some 540 for DQA1; some 590 for DPA1; and 400 to 480 for DPB1. Five DR-DQ haplotypes were handled as single units for association and clustering because linkage in the cohort was strong. Across under 500 genotyped donors of the cohort, an average of roughly 250,000 unique TCR beta nucleotide sequences per donor were sequenced, and roughly 18% of those sequences were non-productive. Findings and caveats that apply to the study as a whole: Roughly uniform sequencing depth across donors was assumed in presence/absence analyses, although this assumption may not hold. A further reported finding was that TCR beta sequences accurately predicted the HLA-A and HLA-B alleles for most subjects in the first cohort. When HLA alleles, especially DR and DQ, strongly co-occurred, TCR associations were difficult to assign to individual alleles. Correlated functional status among segregating V segments might be attributable to linkage disequilibrium, but an unknown experimental factor could not be ruled out. In a later analysis, the rate of TCR association differed among HLA loci, with DRB1 alleles having the most associated TCRs and HLA-C alleles having the fewest. In a later analysis, HLA-associated TCR beta chains were found to be more clonally expanded and to have lower generation probabilities than equally common non-associated chains. The authors suggested that the approach could potentially be extended to other disease states and immunological phenotypes. The cohort was sequenced for TCR beta chains only, and without alpha or paired-chain data the features that could be detected were limited. In vitro tests confirmed that a few of the cytomegalovirus-associated TCR beta chains recognize cytomegalovirus antigens. In a later analysis, 16,951 TCR beta sequences were associated with specific HLA alleles at a false discovery rate of 0.05. Most TCR sequences were seen in very few donors, while some public TCRs were found in many individuals. Immune exposure information for the cohort was limited to CMV serostatus. In a later genetic analysis, a missense DCLRE1C variant was associated with V-gene and J-gene trimming of TCR beta chains, and the association was replicated in an independent cohort. In a later analysis, several top co-occurrence clusters were reported to appear linked to parvovirus B19, influenza, CMV and Epstein-Barr virus. The study listed over 150 TCR beta chains as associated with cytomegalovirus. In both the original and validation cohorts, the classifier was reported to diagnose cytomegalovirus status with high specificity and sensitivity. A cluster of highly shared sequence variants was judged likely to be a technical artifact of the sequencing pipeline. In an earlier analysis of 587 of the donors, most TCR beta V segments appeared in productive rearrangements about 87% or about 30% of the time, broadly matching IMGT annotations. Compared with the approximately 700-donor mean, donors in an Asian-associated ancestry cluster had fewer N-insertions in productive TCRs, according to a later genetic analysis. Because HLA typing was missing for some donors at each locus, association tests included only the typed subset. Seventeen rarely observed V segments, including chromosome 9 orphons, were excluded from the earlier analysis of approximately 500 of the donors because counts were too low. Because the 87-base-pair reads could not distinguish some IMGT-functional V segments, including TRBV6-2 and TRBV6-3, those segments were excluded. According to a later analysis, most CMV-associated TCR beta chains appeared to be HLA-restricted, and the HLA associations seemed to be driven largely by CMV exposure.

Libraries were constructed by the immunoSEQ multiplex PCR assay. The multiplex PCR relied on a mix of 60 forward primers for TCR Vbeta segments and 13 reverse primers for TCR Jbeta segments. A multiplex PCR assay on genomic DNA amplified the CDR3 region of rearranged TCR beta genes. Amplified TCR beta libraries were sequenced as 87-base-pair reads on the Illumina HiSeq System. Processing in the source paper ran as follows. A later analysis counted tens of millions of unique TCR beta chains across the 700 or so repertoires, and roughly 10 million of these chains were shared by at least two donors. To remove PCR and sequencing errors, raw reads were error-corrected and collapsed into unique sequences using a nearest-neighbor algorithm that merged closely related sequences. To assign V, D and J gene segments, CDR3 sequences were aligned to IMGT reference sequences. For a sequence to be retained, at least a six-nucleotide match to both a V gene segment and a J gene segment was required. Rearrangements were classified as productive when the CDR3 lacked stop codons and remained in frame with V and J, and all other rearrangements were classified as non-productive. CDR3 was defined by IMGT convention, running from the second conserved V-encoded cysteine to the conserved J-encoded phenylalanine. In an earlier analysis of approximately 590 of the donors, sequences lacking an unambiguous match to a single V gene segment were excluded. In an earlier analysis of around 590 of the donors, a V segment was called functional when productive rearrangements were above 56.7%, and segregating when the standard deviation between donors exceeded 5%. A statistical classification framework was built to diagnose cytomegalovirus status from the catalog of TCR beta chain sequences. In a later analysis, V and J genes were assigned by comparing TCR nucleotide sequences against IMGT/GENE-DB human TR gene sequences. In a later analysis, CDR3 sequences and most-parsimonious VDJ recombination scenarios were assigned using the TCRdist pipeline. In a later analysis, each TCR beta chain was defined by its CDR3 amino acid sequence together with its V-gene family, and reads without a unique V-gene family were excluded. To address suspected cross-contamination and a sequencing artifact, a later analysis removed 550 to 750 highly shared, low-generation-probability nucleotide sequences. For each public chain, a later analysis derived a clonal expansion index from normalized ranks of inferred template counts within each repertoire. A later analysis computed generation probabilities with a VDJ recombination model fitted to out-of-frame rearrangements, and checked the results against IGoR. In a later analysis, TCR-TCR, TCR-HLA and TCR-CMV co-occurrence was scored with hypergeometric tests, and a repertoire-size bias correction was applied to TCR pairs. False discovery rates were estimated in a later analysis by permuting HLA or CMV assignments 20 times. In a later analysis, co-occurring TCRs were grouped using DBSCAN, with TCRdist sequence similarity added in when clustering inside HLA-allele-positive subsets. For co-occurrence clustering, repertoires with fewer than 30,000 or more than 120,000 public chains were excluded, along with four to six repertoires with anomalous nucleotide sharing. The table comes from immuneACCESS by way of TCRdb, which keeps in-frame sequences with V and J called. Part of the clones is missing from these tables; in studies checked, under half for an unresolved V gene and the rest for unknown reasons. For V, J and clone size, that table is used; D and trimming come from the DNA. The sample table records 45,000 to 55,000 clones. The ten largest account for 5.5% to 7% of the sample.

On this clone: Its antigen is not yet known.

Ends trimmed: V by 4 bases, J by 10 bases; bases unmatched to a gene: 7. Via the germline V gene, CDR1 is SGHRS and CDR2 YFSETQ. The CDR3 runs 14 amino acids, cysteine and phenylalanine included. The retained sequence is limited to the CDR3, 42 bases, with the frame set at the first base. The cohort was made up of approximately 670 healthy bone marrow donors. Cohort members were all nominally healthy when sampled, although unrecorded immune exposures were likely present. The donor was CMV seropositive and belonged to the group of some 290 seropositive cohort members. A peripheral blood sample was collected from each donor, and TCR beta sequencing was performed on peripheral blood mononuclear cells. Genomic DNA extraction from the blood cell samples was performed with the Qiagen DNeasy Blood Extraction Kit.

The chain is encoded by TRBV5-1 joined to TRBJ2-1; 11 of the junction bases match TRBD2. This TCR was sampled from a male donor in good health and CMV-seropositive. The source material was PBMCs. This receptor has the CDR3 CASSEGTSGYEQFF. In nucleotides, the sequence is TGCGCCAGCAGCGAAGGGACTAGCGGCTACGAGCAGTTCTTC. When the CDR3 is completed using the reference TRBV5-1 and TRBJ2-1 genes on either side, the full variable domain is KAGVTQTPRYLIKTRGQQVTLSCSPISGHRSVSWYQQTPGQGLQFLFEYFSETQRNKGNFPGRFSGRQFSNSRSEMNVSTLELGDSALYLCASSEGTSGYEQFFGPGTRLTVL.